This is a list of T cell receptor beta chains from one sample in a study of T cell responses to AZD1222 COVID-19 vaccine. Here immunoSEQ multiplex PCR was the method, and the copy in TCRdb shows in-frame clones only, minus some. Of about 99,000 clones detected, about 87% appear once; the ten largest clones hold around 8.7%. The specimen was peripheral blood, collected on day 0 of AZD1222 vaccination. These receptors came from an adult in good health. The CDR3 runs from the conserved cysteine through the conserved F or W. Each record gives: clone size, D gene, V gene, J gene, CDR3 protein, CDR3 DNA. A D gene is named only where the DNA matches it firmly. The size field is filled for only some rows; it gives once, few, many or a size class.

NA	TRBD2	TRBV11-2	TRBJ2-1	CASSLLRALAAVDEQFF	TGTGCCAGCAGCTTACTTCGGGCACTAGCGGCGGTTGATGAGCAGTTCTTC
once	TRBD2	TRBV28	TRBJ2-3	CASSPPHRAGGEDTQYF	TGTGCCAGCAGTCCCCCCCACAGAGCGGGGGGTGAAGATACGCAGTATTTT
NA	TRBD1	TRBV28	TRBJ1-6	CASSFLGTDENSPLHF	TGTGCCAGCAGTTTTCTAGGGACAGATGAAAATTCACCCCTCCACTTT
NA	NA	TRBV10-3	TRBJ2-5	CAIGRQGGETQYF	TGTGCCATCGGGCGGCAGGGCGGAGAGACCCAGTACTTC
NA	NA	TRBV18	TRBJ2-2	CASSPSPGHVAGELFF	TGTGCCAGCTCACCATCTCCGGGACATGTGGCCGGGGAGCTGTTTTTT
NA	TRBD1	TRBV2	TRBJ2-6	CANSRPGTGEVGANVLTF	TGTGCCAACTCCAGACCCGGGACAGGGGAAGTTGGGGCCAACGTCCTGACTTTC
NA	NA	TRBV4-3	TRBJ2-7	CASSQYRTYEQYF	TGCGCCAGCAGCCAATACAGGACCTACGAGCAGTACTTC
once	NA	TRBV9	TRBJ2-1	CASSAAGFTYNEQFF	TGTGCCAGCAGCGCCGCCGGGTTTACCTACAATGAGCAGTTCTTC
large	TRBD1	TRBV4-2	TRBJ2-7	CASSRGQGVYEQYF	TGTGCCAGCAGCCGGGGACAGGGAGTTTACGAGCAGTACTTC
NA	NA	TRBV9	TRBJ2-7	CASSPGVLLDSYEQYF	TGTGCCAGCAGTCCTGGGGTACTACTCGACTCCTACGAGCAGTACTTC
NA	NA	TRBV6-2/TRBV6-3	TRBJ2-7	CASSSPGANYEQYF	TGTGCCAGCAGCTCGCCCGGGGCCAACTACGAGCAGTACTTC
NA	TRBD2	TRBV7-2	TRBJ2-6	CASSLSLAGVAGANVLTF	TGTGCCAGCAGCTTAAGCCTAGCGGGAGTAGCTGGGGCCAACGTCCTGACTTTC
NA	TRBD2	TRBV5-1	TRBJ2-3	CASSLIGGGAWDTQYF	TGCGCCAGCAGCTTGATTGGCGGGGGGGCCTGGGATACGCAGTATTTT
NA	NA	TRBV19	TRBJ2-7	CASSNRARDEQYF	TGTGCCAGTAGTAACCGGGCCCGGGACGAGCAGTACTTC
NA	TRBD1	TRBV4-3	TRBJ2-1	CASSRDPQGALLNEQFF	TGCGCCAGCAGCCGAGACCCACAGGGGGCTTTATTAAATGAGCAGTTCTTC
NA	NA	TRBV6-5	TRBJ2-7	CATVGGQKVEQYF	TGTGCCACGGTGGGGGGGCAGAAGGTCGAGCAGTACTTC
NA	TRBD2	TRBV24-1	TRBJ2-1	CATSDRLADTYNEQFF	TGTGCCACCAGTGACCGACTAGCGGATACCTACAATGAGCAGTTCTTC
NA	NA	TRBV7-2	TRBJ1-5	CASSYRAEPQHF	TGTGCCAGCAGCTACAGGGCGGAGCCCCAGCATTTT
NA	NA	TRBV18	TRBJ1-5	CASSPATDQPQHF	TGTGCCAGCTCACCAGCGACGGATCAGCCCCAGCATTTT
NA	NA	TRBV28	TRBJ1-5	CASSSEADQPQHF	TGTGCCAGCAGTTCCGAAGCGGATCAGCCCCAGCATTTT
many	TRBD2	TRBV4-2	TRBJ2-1	CASSQWTSVNEQFF	TGTGCCAGCAGCCAATGGACTAGCGTCAATGAGCAGTTCTTC
NA	TRBD1	TRBV14	TRBJ2-1	CASSQGTGLSYNEQFF	TGTGCCAGCAGCCAAGGGACAGGGCTCTCCTACAATGAGCAGTTCTTC
NA	NA	TRBV14	TRBJ1-2	CASSQEASNYGYTF	TGTGCCAGCAGCCAGGAGGCCAGTAACTATGGCTACACCTTC
NA	TRBD1	TRBV19	TRBJ2-1	CASSVQGQGARYNEQFF	TGTGCCAGTAGTGTACAGGGACAGGGGGCGAGGTACAATGAGCAGTTCTTC
few	NA	TRBV24-1	TRBJ2-7	CATSVSGRVRYEQYF	TGTGCCACCAGTGTAAGCGGCAGGGTGAGGTACGAGCAGTACTTC
NA	TRBD1	TRBV7-8	TRBJ1-2	CASSLAGQGALGYTF	TGTGCCAGCAGCTTAGCGGGACAGGGGGCGCTTGGCTACACCTTC
NA	TRBD1	TRBV28	TRBJ1-4	CASSSPGTANEKLFF	TGTGCCAGCAGTTCACCCGGGACAGCGAATGAAAAACTGTTTTTT
NA	TRBD1	TRBV12-3/TRBV12-4	TRBJ2-7	CASSFGDSHEQYF	TGTGCCAGCAGTTTCGGGGACAGCCACGAGCAGTACTTC
NA	TRBD1	TRBV2	TRBJ1-6	CASWNRGLSPLHF	TGTGCCAGCTGGAACAGGGGTCTTTCACCCCTCCACTTT
NA	NA	TRBV6-5	TRBJ2-7	CASSYKQGTLSYEQYF	TGTGCCAGCAGTTACAAGCAGGGGACCCTCTCCTACGAGCAGTACTTC
NA	NA	TRBV19	TRBJ2-5	CASNSDGSETQYF	TGTGCCAGTAACTCGGATGGATCGGAGACCCAGTACTTC
NA	NA	TRBV28	TRBJ1-1	CASSPTAYTEAFF	TGTGCCAGCAGTCCCACGGCTTACACTGAAGCTTTCTTT
NA	TRBD1	TRBV11-2	TRBJ1-3	CASSVDRGSRNTIYF	TGTGCCAGCAGTGTCGACAGGGGAAGTAGGAACACCATATATTTT
NA	NA	TRBV3-1/TRBV3-2	TRBJ2-7	CASSLLGEGYEQYF	TGTGCCAGCAGCCTCCTTGGGGAAGGCTACGAGCAGTACTTC
NA	NA	TRBV7-2	TRBJ2-7	CASSLISLGEQYF	TGTGCCAGCAGTTTAATCTCTCTGGGAGAGCAGTACTTC
NA	TRBD1	TRBV29-1	TRBJ2-2	CSVGRTGQPLNTGELFF	TGCAGCGTCGGAAGGACGGGACAGCCTCTGAACACCGGGGAGCTGTTTTTT
NA	NA	TRBV5-1	TRBJ1-2	CASSLTTGKRYGYTF	TGCGCCAGCAGCTTAACGACGGGAAAGCGGTATGGCTACACCTTC
NA	TRBD1	TRBV18	TRBJ2-2	CASSRGTGTGPGELFF	TGTGCCAGCTCACGGGGAACCGGGACAGGGCCCGGGGAGCTGTTTTTT
once	NA	TRBV7-2	TRBJ2-7	CASSLELRSYEQYF	TGTGCCAGCAGCTTAGAGCTCCGGTCCTACGAGCAGTACTTC
NA	NA	TRBV7-6	TRBJ2-5	CASSFRARDFQETQYF	TGTGCCAGCAGCTTTCGGGCTCGGGACTTCCAAGAGACCCAGTACTTC
NA	NA	TRBV28	TRBJ1-3	CASRQISGNTIYF	TGTGCCAGCAGGCAGATCTCTGGAAACACCATATATTTT
NA	NA	TRBV18	TRBJ1-3	CASSPWRSTGVGSGNTIYF	TGTGCCAGCTCACCATGGAGGTCCACCGGTGTCGGCTCTGGAAACACCATATATTTT
NA	NA	TRBV5-1	TRBJ2-3	CASSLEGGNTDTQYF	TGCGCCAGCAGCTTGGAAGGGGGTAACACAGATACGCAGTATTTT
NA	TRBD1	TRBV6-2/TRBV6-3	TRBJ1-1	CASSYVSGQGNTEAFF	TGTGCCAGCAGTTACGTGTCGGGACAGGGGAACACTGAAGCTTTCTTT
NA	NA	TRBV9	TRBJ2-6	CASSVVGTPGANVLTF	TGTGCCAGCAGCGTAGTAGGGACACCTGGGGCCAACGTCCTGACTTTC
NA	NA	TRBV10-3	TRBJ1-1	CAISESGASTEAFF	TGTGCCATCAGTGAGTCCGGGGCATCCACTGAAGCTTTCTTT
NA	NA	TRBV7-2	TRBJ2-7	CASSLGGDSYEQYF	TGTGCCAGCAGCTTGGGAGGAGACTCCTACGAGCAGTACTTC
NA	NA	TRBV7-2	TRBJ2-7	CASSLETWNEQYF	TGTGCCAGCAGCTTAGAGACTTGGAACGAGCAGTACTTC
NA	NA	TRBV3-1/TRBV3-2	TRBJ1-1	CASSQDGQGLTEAFF	TGTGCCAGCAGCCAAGATGGTCAGGGGCTCACTGAAGCTTTCTTT
NA	TRBD2	TRBV5-6	TRBJ2-2	CASRFTGTSGSGELFF	TGTGCCAGCAGATTCACCGGGACTAGCGGCTCTGGGGAGCTGTTTTTT
NA	TRBD2	TRBV19	TRBJ2-7	CASSTGLAGGGYEQYF	TGTGCCAGTAGTACGGGACTAGCGGGAGGAGGCTACGAGCAGTACTTC
NA	TRBD1	TRBV27	TRBJ1-6	CASSYRGHSPLHF	TGTGCCAGCAGTTACAGGGGGCATTCACCCCTCCACTTT
NA	NA	TRBV15	TRBJ1-5	CATSRTTAQPQHF	TGTGCCACCAGCAGAACCACGGCGCAGCCCCAGCATTTT
NA	NA	TRBV4-1	TRBJ1-3	CASSKNGVNTIYF	TGCGCCAGCAGCAAGAACGGGGTGAACACCATATATTTT
NA	NA	TRBV19	TRBJ2-1	CASSITVGNEQFF	TGTGCCAGTAGTATAACCGTAGGCAATGAGCAGTTCTTC
once	TRBD1	TRBV7-2	TRBJ1-5	CASSLGQGLPQHF	TGTGCCAGCAGCTTAGGACAGGGCCTGCCCCAGCATTTT
NA	NA	TRBV4-1	TRBJ2-7	CASSQVGGIEQYF	TGCGCCAGCAGCCAAGTTGGGGGAATCGAGCAGTACTTC
NA	NA	TRBV7-9	TRBJ2-6	CASSSLDRTGANVLTF	TGTGCCAGCAGCTCCCTCGACAGGACTGGGGCCAACGTCCTGACTTTC
NA	NA	TRBV11-2	TRBJ2-3	CASSLAAPYTQYF	TGTGCCAGCAGCTTAGCAGCTCCTTATACGCAGTATTTT